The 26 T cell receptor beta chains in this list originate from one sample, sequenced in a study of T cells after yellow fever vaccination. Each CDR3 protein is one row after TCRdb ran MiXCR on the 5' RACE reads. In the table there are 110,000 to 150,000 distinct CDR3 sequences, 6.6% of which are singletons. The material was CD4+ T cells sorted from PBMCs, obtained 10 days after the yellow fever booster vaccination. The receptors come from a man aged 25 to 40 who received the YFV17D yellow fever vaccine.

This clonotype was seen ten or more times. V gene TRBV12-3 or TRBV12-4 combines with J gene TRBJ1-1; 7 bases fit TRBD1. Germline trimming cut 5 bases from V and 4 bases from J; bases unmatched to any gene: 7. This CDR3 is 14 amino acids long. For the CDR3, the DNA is TGTGCCAGCAGTCTCGACAGGGCGGGCACTGAAGCTTTCTTT. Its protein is CASSLDRAGTEAFF.

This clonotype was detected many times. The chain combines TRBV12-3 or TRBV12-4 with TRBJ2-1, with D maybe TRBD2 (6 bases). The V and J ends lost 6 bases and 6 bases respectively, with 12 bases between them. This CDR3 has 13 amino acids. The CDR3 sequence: CASSQLATNEQFF. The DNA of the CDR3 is TGTGCCAGCAGCCAACTAGCTACCAATGAGCAGTTCTTC.

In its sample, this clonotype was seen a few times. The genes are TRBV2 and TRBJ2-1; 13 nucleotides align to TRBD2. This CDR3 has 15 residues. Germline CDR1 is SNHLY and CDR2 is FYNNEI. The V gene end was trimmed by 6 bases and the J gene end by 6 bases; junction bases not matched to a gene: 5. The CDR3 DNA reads TGTGCCAGCAGGGTGAGACTAGCGGGAGGCAATGAGCAGTTCTTC. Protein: CASRVRLAGGNEQFF.

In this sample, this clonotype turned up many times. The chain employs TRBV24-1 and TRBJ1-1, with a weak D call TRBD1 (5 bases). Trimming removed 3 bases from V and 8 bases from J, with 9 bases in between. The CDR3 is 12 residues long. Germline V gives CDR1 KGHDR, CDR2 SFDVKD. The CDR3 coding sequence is TGTGCCACCAGTGATCACAGGTCAGAAGCTTTCTTT. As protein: CATSDHRSEAFF.

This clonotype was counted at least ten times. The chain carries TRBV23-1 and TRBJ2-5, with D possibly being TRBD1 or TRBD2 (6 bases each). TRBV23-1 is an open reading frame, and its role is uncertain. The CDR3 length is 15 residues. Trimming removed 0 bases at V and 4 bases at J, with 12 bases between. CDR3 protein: CASSQSQGGGETQYF. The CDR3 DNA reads TGCGCCAGCAGTCAATCACAGGGAGGAGGAGAGACCCAGTACTTC.

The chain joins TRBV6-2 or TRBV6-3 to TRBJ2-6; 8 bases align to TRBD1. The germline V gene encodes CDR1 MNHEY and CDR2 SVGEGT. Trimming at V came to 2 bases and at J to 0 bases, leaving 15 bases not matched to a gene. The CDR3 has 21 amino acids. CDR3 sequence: CASSYATGTGPESSGANVLTF. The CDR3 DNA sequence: TGTGCCAGCAGTTACGCCACCGGGACAGGCCCCGAGAGCTCTGGGGCCAACGTCCTGACTTTC.

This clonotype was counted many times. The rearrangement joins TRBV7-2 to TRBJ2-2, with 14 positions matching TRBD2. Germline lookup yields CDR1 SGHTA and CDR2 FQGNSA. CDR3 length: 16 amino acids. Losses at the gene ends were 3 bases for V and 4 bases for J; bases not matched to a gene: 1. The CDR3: CASSLGLAGVTGELFF. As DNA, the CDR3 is TGTGCCAGCAGCTTGGGACTAGCGGGGGTCACCGGGGAGCTGTTTTTT.

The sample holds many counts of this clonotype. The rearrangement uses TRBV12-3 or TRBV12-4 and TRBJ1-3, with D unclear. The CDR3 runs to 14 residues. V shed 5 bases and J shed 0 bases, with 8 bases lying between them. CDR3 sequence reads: CASSTLSSGNTIYF. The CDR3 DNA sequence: TGTGCCAGCAGTACTCTTAGCTCTGGAAACACCATATATTTT.

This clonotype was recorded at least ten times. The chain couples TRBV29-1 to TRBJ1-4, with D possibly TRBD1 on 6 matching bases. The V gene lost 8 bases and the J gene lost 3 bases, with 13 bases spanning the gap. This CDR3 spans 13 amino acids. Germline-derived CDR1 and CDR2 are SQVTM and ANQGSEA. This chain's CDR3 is CSSQTGANEKLFF. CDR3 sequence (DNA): TGCAGCTCCCAGACAGGAGCTAATGAAAAACTGTTTTTT.

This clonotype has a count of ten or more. CDR3 region: CSVGEQGREKLFF. The CDR3 coding sequence is TGCAGCGTCGGGGAACAGGGGAGGGAAAAACTGTTTTTT. V usage is TRBV29-1 and J usage is TRBJ1-4, with TRBD1 matching over 7 bases. J was trimmed by 8 bases and V by 6 bases; bases with no gene match: 9. This CDR3 region has 13 residues. Germline V gives CDR1 SQVTM, CDR2 ANQGSEA.

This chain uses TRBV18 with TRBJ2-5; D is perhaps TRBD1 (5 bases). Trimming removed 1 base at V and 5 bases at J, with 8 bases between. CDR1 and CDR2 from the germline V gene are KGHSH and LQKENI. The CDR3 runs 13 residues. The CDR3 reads CASSPQGVETQYF. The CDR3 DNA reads TGTGCCAGCTCACCACAAGGGGTGGAGACCCAGTACTTC.

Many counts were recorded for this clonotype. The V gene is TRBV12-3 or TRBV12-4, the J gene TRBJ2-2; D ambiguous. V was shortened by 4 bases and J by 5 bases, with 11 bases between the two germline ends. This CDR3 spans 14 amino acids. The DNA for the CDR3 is TGTGCCAGCAGTTCCCACCTGGGGACCGGGGAGCTGTTTTTT. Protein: CASSSHLGTGELFF.

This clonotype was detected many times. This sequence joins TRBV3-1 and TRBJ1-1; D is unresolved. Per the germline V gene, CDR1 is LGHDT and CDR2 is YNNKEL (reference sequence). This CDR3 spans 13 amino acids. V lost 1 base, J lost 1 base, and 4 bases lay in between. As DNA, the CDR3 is TGTGCCAGCAGCCAAGTTACGAACACTGAAGCTTTCTTT. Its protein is CASSQVTNTEAFF.

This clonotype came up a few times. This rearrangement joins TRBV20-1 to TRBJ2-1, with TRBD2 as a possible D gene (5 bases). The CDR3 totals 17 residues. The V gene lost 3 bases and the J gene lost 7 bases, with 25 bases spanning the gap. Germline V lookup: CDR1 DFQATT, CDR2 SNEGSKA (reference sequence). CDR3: CSASTPTRAVIANEQFF. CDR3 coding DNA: TGCAGTGCTAGTACCCCCACTAGGGCGGTGATAGCTAATGAGCAGTTCTTC.

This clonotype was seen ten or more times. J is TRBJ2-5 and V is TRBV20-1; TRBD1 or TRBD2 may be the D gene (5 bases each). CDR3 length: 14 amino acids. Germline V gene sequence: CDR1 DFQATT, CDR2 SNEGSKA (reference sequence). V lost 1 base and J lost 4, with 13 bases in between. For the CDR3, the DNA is TGCAGTGCTAGAGTTTGGGCAGGGAGAGAGACCCAGTACTTC. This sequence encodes CSARVWAGRETQYF.

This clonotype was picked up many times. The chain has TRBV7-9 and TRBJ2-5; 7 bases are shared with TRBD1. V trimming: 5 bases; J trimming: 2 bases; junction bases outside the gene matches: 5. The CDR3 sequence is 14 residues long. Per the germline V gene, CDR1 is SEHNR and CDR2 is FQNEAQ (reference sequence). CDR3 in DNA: TGTGCCAGCAGCAGACAGGGTTGGCAAGAGACCCAGTACTTC. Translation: CASSRQGWQETQYF.

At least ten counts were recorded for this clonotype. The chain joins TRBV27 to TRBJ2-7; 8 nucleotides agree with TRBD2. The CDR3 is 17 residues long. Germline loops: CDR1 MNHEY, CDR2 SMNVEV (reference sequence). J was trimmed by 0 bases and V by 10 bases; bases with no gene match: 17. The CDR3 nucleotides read TGTGCCACCTCGGTGCGAGTAGCGGGGCTTAGCTCCTACGAGCAGTACTTC. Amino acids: CATSVRVAGLSSYEQYF.

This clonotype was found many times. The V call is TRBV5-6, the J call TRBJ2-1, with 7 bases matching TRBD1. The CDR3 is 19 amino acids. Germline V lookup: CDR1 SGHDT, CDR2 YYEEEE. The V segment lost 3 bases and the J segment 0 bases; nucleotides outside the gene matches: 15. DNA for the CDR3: TGTGCCAGCAGCTCCACCGGGACAGAACTTTTTCGCTCCTACAATGAGCAGTTCTTC. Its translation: CASSSTGTELFRSYNEQFF.

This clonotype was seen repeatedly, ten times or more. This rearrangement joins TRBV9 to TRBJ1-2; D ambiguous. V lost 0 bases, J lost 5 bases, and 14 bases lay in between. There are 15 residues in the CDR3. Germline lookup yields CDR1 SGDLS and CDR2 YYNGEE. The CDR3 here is CASSVGNTGGYGYTF. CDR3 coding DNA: TGTGCCAGCAGCGTAGGGAACACCGGCGGGTATGGCTACACCTTC.

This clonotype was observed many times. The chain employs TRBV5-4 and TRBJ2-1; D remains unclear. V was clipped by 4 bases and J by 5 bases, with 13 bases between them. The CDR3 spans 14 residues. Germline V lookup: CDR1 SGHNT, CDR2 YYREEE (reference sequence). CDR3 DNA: TGTGCCAGCAGCGCGAGCCGGAGTAACAATGAGCAGTTCTTC. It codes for CASSASRSNNEQFF.

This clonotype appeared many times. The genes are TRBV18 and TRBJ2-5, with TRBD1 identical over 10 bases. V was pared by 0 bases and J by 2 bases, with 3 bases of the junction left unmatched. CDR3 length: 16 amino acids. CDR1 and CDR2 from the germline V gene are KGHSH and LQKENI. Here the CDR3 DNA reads TGTGCCAGCTCACCACCCGGACAGGGGGGACAAGAGACCCAGTACTTC. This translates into CASSPPGQGGQETQYF.

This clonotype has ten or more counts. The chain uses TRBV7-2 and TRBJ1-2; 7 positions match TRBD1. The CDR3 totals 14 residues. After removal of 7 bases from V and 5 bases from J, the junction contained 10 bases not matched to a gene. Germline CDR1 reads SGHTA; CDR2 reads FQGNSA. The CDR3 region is CASIPNLTGYGYTF. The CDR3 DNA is TGTGCCAGCATCCCGAACTTGACAGGGTATGGCTACACCTTC.

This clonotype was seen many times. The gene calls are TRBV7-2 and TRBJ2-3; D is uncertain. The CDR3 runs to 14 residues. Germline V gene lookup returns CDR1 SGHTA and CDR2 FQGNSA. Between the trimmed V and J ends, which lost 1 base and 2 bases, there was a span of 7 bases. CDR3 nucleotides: TGTGCCAGCAGCTTAGAGGGAATCACAGATACGCAGTATTTT. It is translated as CASSLEGITDTQYF.

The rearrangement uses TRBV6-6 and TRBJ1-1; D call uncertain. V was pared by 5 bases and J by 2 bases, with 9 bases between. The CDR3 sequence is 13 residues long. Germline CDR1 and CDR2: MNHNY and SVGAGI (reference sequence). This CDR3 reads CASSGRSNTEAFF. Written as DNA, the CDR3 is TGTGCCAGCAGTGGCCGCAGCAACACTGAAGCTTTCTTT.

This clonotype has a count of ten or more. The CDR3 reads CASSVGTSVDEQFF. The CDR3 region has the DNA TGTGCCAGCTCAGTGGGGACTAGCGTGGATGAGCAGTTCTTC. The gene calls are TRBV18 and TRBJ2-1, with TRBD2 matching over 10 bases. The CDR3 runs to 14 residues. J gave up 8 bases and V 5 bases, and 6 bases lay outside the gene matches. The V gene's germline CDR1 is KGHSH and CDR2 LQKENI.

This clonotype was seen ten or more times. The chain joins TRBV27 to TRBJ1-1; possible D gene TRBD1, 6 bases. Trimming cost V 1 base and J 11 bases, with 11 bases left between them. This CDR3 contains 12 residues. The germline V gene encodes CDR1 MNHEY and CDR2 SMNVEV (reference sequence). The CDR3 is CASSLLEGDAFF. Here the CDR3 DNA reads TGTGCCAGCAGTTTATTAGAGGGGGATGCTTTCTTT.